A selection of T cell receptor beta chains follows, all from one sample in a study of cytomegalovirus exposure and HLA in healthy donors. Profiled with immunoSEQ multiplex PCR; TCRdb holds only in-frame clones, not every one. This repertoire shows 95,000 to 150,000 clones, approximately 80% found once; its top ten account for 3.7%. What was sequenced was PBMCs. These receptors all come from a human donor in good health. Each CDR3 is given with its conserved first and last residue. The D gene is left open where the match is weak. Only part of the rows carry a size: once, few, many, or a class if the clone is expanded.

v_gene	abundance	j_gene	d_gene	CDR3nt	CDR3aa
TRBV10-1	few	TRBJ2-3	TRBD1	TGCGCCACCGAGGACAGGGTGGTGGCGAGGCGGACAGATACGCAGTATTTT	CATEDRVVARRTDTQYF
TRBV4-1	NA	TRBJ2-1	TRBD2	TGCGCCAGCAGCCAAGGTGCAGCGGGAGGGCTCGGGGGAGGTGAGCAGTTCTTC	CASSQGAAGGLGGGEQFF
TRBV5-1	NA	TRBJ2-1	TRBD2	TGCGCCAGCAGCTTTTTAGCGGGGAACCCGGGAAATGAGCAGTTCTTC	CASSFLAGNPGNEQFF
TRBV5-4	NA	TRBJ2-7	TRBD2	TGTGCCAGCAGCCTCTGGGGAGGGAACCGCTACGAGCAGTACTTC	CASSLWGGNRYEQYF
TRBV6-5	NA	TRBJ1-3	TRBD1	TGTGCCAGCAGGGGACAGTACTCTGGAAACACCATATATTTT	CASRGQYSGNTIYF
TRBV7-8	NA	TRBJ1-1	NA	TGTGCCAGCAGCTCCCCTGGGTGGGGGGAGACTGAAGCTTTCTTT	CASSSPGWGETEAFF
TRBV29-1	NA	TRBJ1-2	NA	TGCAGCGTTGAAGGGACAGAATATGGCTACACCTTC	CSVEGTEYGYTF
TRBV5-1	NA	TRBJ1-6	NA	TGCGCCAGCAGCTTGGGAGCTTCAAGCTCCTATAATTCACCCCTCCACTTT	CASSLGASSSYNSPLHF
TRBV5-1	NA	TRBJ1-5	TRBD1	TGCGCCAGCAGCTTGGCGACAGGGGAGCATCAGCCCCAGCATTTT	CASSLATGEHQPQHF
TRBV5-1	NA	TRBJ1-1	NA	TGCGCCAGCAGCTTGGAAAGGGCGGGCACTGAAGCTTTCTTT	CASSLERAGTEAFF
TRBV9	NA	TRBJ2-3	TRBD1	TGTGCCAGCAGCGGAGTCGGACAGGGTCCCGATACGCAGTATTTT	CASSGVGQGPDTQYF
TRBV19	NA	TRBJ2-2	TRBD2	TGTGCCAGTAGAACGGCGGGGGGCACCGGGGAGCTGTTTTTT	CASRTAGGTGELFF
TRBV6-1	NA	TRBJ2-6	NA	TGTGCCAGCAGTGTGTTGGCAGGTTCCTCCTCTGGGGCCAACGTCCTGACTTTC	CASSVLAGSSSGANVLTF
TRBV28	NA	TRBJ2-7	NA	TGTGCCAGCAGTCCCCCGGGACTGACCTCCTACGAGCAGTACTTC	CASSPPGLTSYEQYF
TRBV9	NA	TRBJ2-7	TRBD1	TGTGCCAGCAGCTCTGGACAGGGGGAGTCCTACGAGCAGTACTTC	CASSSGQGESYEQYF
TRBV7-7	NA	TRBJ2-3	NA	TGTGCTAGCAGTAGGGCGGGTTTCACAGATACGCAGTATTTT	CASSRAGFTDTQYF
TRBV29-1	NA	TRBJ2-7	TRBD1	TGCAGCGTTGAAGGGACAGGGGGAGTCTACGAGCAGTACTTC	CSVEGTGGVYEQYF
TRBV5-6	NA	TRBJ2-1	NA	TGTGCCAGCAGCCCTCTTTATTTGAATGAGCAGTTCTTC	CASSPLYLNEQFF
TRBV5-5	once	TRBJ1-3	NA	TGTGCCAGCAGCTTGGGCTTGGGAGCCTACCTTGGAAACACCATATATTTT	CASSLGLGAYLGNTIYF
TRBV6-4	NA	TRBJ2-3	TRBD1	TGTGCCAGCAGTGAAGGGGGACAGGGAACAGATACGCAGTATTTT	CASSEGGQGTDTQYF
TRBV25-1	NA	TRBJ2-7	NA	TGTGCCAGCAGTGACACGACTACGCTCGGCGAGCAGTACTTC	CASSDTTTLGEQYF
TRBV4-1	NA	TRBJ2-4	NA	TGCGCCAGCAGCCCGGGACACGAGAGTAACATTCAGTACTTC	CASSPGHESNIQYF
TRBV28	NA	TRBJ2-5	TRBD2	TGTGCCAGCAGTTTCGGCGGGAGTGGGCAAGAGACCCAGTACTTC	CASSFGGSGQETQYF
TRBV5-1	NA	TRBJ2-2	NA	TGCGCCAGCAGCTTGGTGGCGGGGGCGCAGACCGGGGAGCTGTTTTTT	CASSLVAGAQTGELFF
TRBV6-1	NA	TRBJ2-6	NA	TGTGCCAGCCAGGGTACAGGGGCCAACGTCCTGACTTTC	CASQGTGANVLTF
TRBV19	few	TRBJ2-3	TRBD2	TGTGCCAGTAGTATTAGTAGGACTAGCGGGACGCGCACAGATACGCAGTATTTT	CASSISRTSGTRTDTQYF
TRBV6-5	NA	TRBJ2-2	TRBD1	TGTGCCAGCAAAACAACGGGACAGGGTACCGGGGAGCTGTTTTTT	CASKTTGQGTGELFF
TRBV19	NA	TRBJ2-7	TRBD2	TGTGCCAGTAGTATAGAGACCGGACTAGCGGGAGTCTACGAGCAGTACTTC	CASSIETGLAGVYEQYF